The 19 T cell receptor beta chains given below trace back to one sample, sequenced in a study of T-cell reconstitution after alpha-beta-depleted transplantation in children. The library targeted TCRbeta and was prepared with unique molecular identifiers. TCRdb redid the calling of the PCR reads with MiXCR, one entry per CDR3 protein. The profile covers approximately 430,000 distinct CDR3 sequences, with 16% appearing a single time and around 30% taken by the ten largest. The source material was PBMCs, mostly from graft donor cells, sampled 360 days after TCRalphabeta/CD19-depleted stem cell transplant. All receptors come from a boy under three years old who had a stem cell transplant for Wiskott-Aldrich syndrome, so the T cells may come from the graft donor.

This clonotype was counted a few times. CDR3 residues: CAISDRVNEQFF. The CDR3, as DNA: TGTGCCATCAGTGACAGGGTGAATGAGCAGTTCTTC. The chain links TRBV10-3 to TRBJ2-1; possibly TRBD1 for D (5 bases). V was cut by 3 bases and J by 7 bases, with 7 bases left in between. CDR3 size: 12 residues. Per the germline V gene, CDR1 is ENHRY and CDR2 is SYGVKD.

This clonotype was counted a few times. The J gene is TRBJ1-1, the V gene TRBV7-2; D is uncertain. The CDR3 totals 14 residues. V lost 1 base to trimming and J lost 8 bases, with 14 bases between them. Germline V gene data show CDR1 as SGHTA and CDR2 as FQGNSA. This chain's CDR3 is CASSLVGFGSEAFF. CDR3 in DNA: TGTGCCAGCAGCTTAGTAGGGTTTGGCAGCGAAGCTTTCTTT.

There are a few counts of this clonotype. The J gene is TRBJ1-6, the V gene TRBV21-1; TRBD1 is taken as the D call from the table, unchecked against the DNA. TRBV21-1 is listed as a pseudogene. The CDR3 has 13 residues. CDR3 region: CASSKIQGVPLHF. The CDR3 DNA is TGTGCCAGCAGCAAGATACAGGGGGTGCCCCTCCACTTT.

The rearrangement joins TRBV20-1 to TRBJ2-1; 10 bases map to TRBD1. Trimming cost V 1 base and J 7 bases; bases outside gene matches: 7. Germline-derived CDR1 and CDR2 are DFQATT and SNEGSKA (reference sequence). CDR3 size: 15 residues. The CDR3 sequence is CSARAGTGVWNEQFF. CDR3 DNA: TGCAGTGCTAGAGCCGGGACAGGGGTTTGGAATGAGCAGTTCTTC.

J is TRBJ1-2 and V is TRBV7-9, with D possibly being TRBD1 (6 bases). The germline V gene has CDR1 SEHNR and CDR2 FQNEAQ (reference sequence). This CDR3 is 12 amino acids long. Trimming left V 4 bases short and J 5 bases short, with 8 bases between. Here the CDR3 reads CASSSRGYGYTF. CDR3 coding DNA: TGTGCCAGCAGCTCAAGGGGGTATGGCTACACCTTC.

This clonotype was found a few times. This chain connects TRBV27 to TRBJ2-2, with 12 bases identical to TRBD1. Germline CDR1 and CDR2: MNHEY and SMNVEV (reference sequence). After removal of 7 bases from V and 6 bases from J, the junction contained 18 bases not matched to a gene. The CDR3 length is 19 residues. For the CDR3, the DNA is TGTGCCAGCACTAGGGGGGACAGGGGGCTAGGAGTTAATCCCGGGGAGCTGTTTTTT. Amino acids: CASTRGDRGLGVNPGELFF.

This clonotype appeared a few times. The V and J genes are TRBV20-1 and TRBJ2-2, with TRBD1 matching over 7 bases. Unmatched junction bases numbered 4, after V lost 7 bases and J lost 5 bases. The CDR3 has 12 amino acids. Per germline, CDR1 DFQATT and CDR2 SNEGSKA (reference sequence). CDR3 nucleotide sequence: TGCAGTGAAGACAGGGAAACCGGGGAGCTGTTTTTT. It translates to CSEDRETGELFF.

This CDR3 reads CASSPGLPTDTQYF. The CDR3 DNA sequence: TGCGCCAGCAGCCCAGGGTTACCAACAGATACGCAGTATTTT. The chain has TRBV4-1 and TRBJ2-3; a weak D match, TRBD1 (5 bases). The CDR3 spans 14 residues. The ends were cut back, 4 bases at V and 3 bases at J, with 11 bases in the middle. Germline lookup yields CDR1 MGHRA and CDR2 YSYEKL.

The rearrangement uses TRBV3-1 and TRBJ2-1, with 7 bases matching TRBD2. There are 14 residues in the CDR3. V shed 5 bases and J 5 bases; nucleotides not matched to a gene: 6. Germline V CDR1 and CDR2: LGHDT, YNNKEL (reference sequence). The chain's CDR3 is CASSKASGHNEQFF. Written as DNA, the CDR3 is TGTGCCAGCAGCAAAGCTAGCGGTCACAATGAGCAGTTCTTC.

This clonotype was seen a few times. The V gene is TRBV15, the J gene TRBJ2-3; D may correspond to TRBD1 or TRBD2 (5 bases each). Germline CDR1 is LNHNV and CDR2 is YYDKDF (reference sequence). The CDR3 extends over 12 amino acids. Trimming stripped 0 bases from V and 10 bases from J, with 8 bases between. CDR3 coding DNA: TGTGCCACCAGCAGAGAGGGGGTTGCGCAGTATTTT. It encodes CATSREGVAQYF.

This clonotype was seen many times. The chain has TRBV7-9 and TRBJ2-1, with 7 nucleotides matching TRBD2. Germline V gives CDR1 SEHNR, CDR2 FQNEAQ (reference sequence). The ends lost 5 bases at V and 2 bases at J; junction bases unmatched: 6. This CDR3 spans 15 amino acids. In DNA, the CDR3 is TGTGCCAGCAGCCCGGACGGGGGGACCTACAATGAGCAGTTCTTC. Residues: CASSPDGGTYNEQFF.

This chain links TRBV5-1 with TRBJ2-3, with 9 bases that match TRBD2. The CDR3 loop spans 17 amino acids. The V gene end was trimmed by 1 base and the J gene end by 3 bases; junction bases not matched to a gene: 9. Germline V gene data show CDR1 as SGHRS and CDR2 as YFSETQ. The CDR3 sequence: CASSLLLIAGETDTQYF. In nucleotides, the CDR3 is TGCGCCAGCAGCTTGCTACTAATAGCGGGGGAAACAGATACGCAGTATTTT.

This clonotype turned up a few times. V and J are TRBV6-5 and TRBJ2-1; the D is unclear. With 0 bases removed from V and 5 bases from J, the gap between germline ends came to 5 bases. Germline-derived CDR1 and CDR2 are MNHEY and SVGAGI. This CDR3 comprises 13 residues. The CDR3 sequence is CASSYSEDNEQFF. CDR3 DNA sequence: TGTGCCAGCAGTTACTCTGAGGACAATGAGCAGTTCTTC.

The chain links TRBV12-3 or TRBV12-4 to TRBJ1-1, with D possibly matching TRBD1 (5 bases). Trimming removed 8 bases from V and 1 base from J, with 8 bases in between. This CDR3 contains 12 residues. Here the CDR3 DNA reads TGTGCCAGCTCGGGGGGGAACACTGAAGCTTTCTTT. It yields the protein CASSGGNTEAFF.

This chain uses TRBV7-9 with TRBJ2-1; D is undetermined. Trimming took off 2 bases at V and 2 bases at J, with 10 bases between the two ends. The CDR3 length is 15 residues. CDR1 is SEHNR and CDR2 is FQNEAQ in the germline V gene (reference sequence). DNA of the CDR3: TGTGCCAGCAGCTTAAAGGCTACTCCCTACAATGAGCAGTTCTTC. This gives the protein CASSLKATPYNEQFF.

The V gene is TRBV7-9, the J gene TRBJ2-7; a possible D gene is TRBD2 (7 bases). The CDR3 length is 13 residues. V gave up 6 bases and J gave up 0 bases, with 9 bases separating them. Per the germline V gene, CDR1 is SEHNR and CDR2 is FQNEAQ (reference sequence). CDR3 protein: CASRAGHSYEQYF. CDR3 sequence (DNA): TGTGCCAGCAGAGCGGGACACTCCTACGAGCAGTACTTC.

The gene calls are TRBV24-1 and TRBJ2-1, with unresolved D. This CDR3 is 14 amino acids long. V was trimmed by 3 bases and J by 8 bases, leaving 13 bases between them. Per germline, CDR1 KGHDR and CDR2 SFDVKD. The CDR3 nucleotides are TGTGCCACCAGTGATCCCCCCCCCAGCGATGAGCAGTTCTTC. As protein: CATSDPPPSDEQFF.

The chain links TRBV20-1 to TRBJ2-3; a weak D match, TRBD1 (5 bases). Germline CDR1 is DFQATT and CDR2 is SNEGSKA (reference sequence). The CDR3 has 14 residues. V was clipped by 0 bases and J by 6 bases, with 13 bases between them. The CDR3 spells CSARDGADWDTQYF. DNA for the CDR3: TGCAGTGCTAGAGATGGGGCGGATTGGGATACGCAGTATTTT.

In its sample, this clonotype was seen many times. V usage is TRBV5-1 and J usage is TRBJ2-5; D is unclear. The CDR3 runs 12 residues. The germline gives CDR1 SGHRS, CDR2 YFSETQ. V lost 0 bases and J 5 bases, leaving 5 bases between the germline ends. CDR3 nucleotides: TGCGCCAGCAGCTTGGATGGGGAGACCCAGTACTTC. Translated: CASSLDGETQYF. Full variable domain (rest looked up from reference TRBV5-1 and TRBJ2-5): KAGVTQTPRYLIKTRGQQVTLSCSPISGHRSVSWYQQTPGQGLQFLFEYFSETQRNKGNFPGRFSGRQFSNSRSEMNVSTLELGDSALYLCASSLDGETQYFGPGTRLLVL.